This entry features one TCR beta chain sequence. The sample is drawn from a study of blood T cell repertoires in COVID-19. About the research overall: All recovered Cohort 3 donors got two negative PCRs, got clearance, or saw symptom resolution.

Everyone who took part was about 18 to 89 years old, and they came from 20 to 25 US areas. The CDR3 has 14 amino acids. Germline CDR1 and CDR2: SGHRS and YFSETQ. Trimming removed 4 bases from V and 4 bases from J; junction bases left unmatched: 2. Here immunoSEQ multiplex PCR was the method, and the copy in TCRdb shows in-frame clones only, minus some. The table shows 350,000 to 400,000 clones, with around 87% occurring only once. Sample: PBMCs or T cells enriched from blood (not recorded which). The TCR sequence derives from a man aged 35-49 years in a cohort exposed to, infected with or recovered from COVID-19 (not recorded which). J is TRBJ1-2 and V is TRBV5-1, with 12 bases aligning to TRBD1. CDR3 DNA sequence: TGCGCCAGCAGCGGGGGACAGGGGGCCTATGGCTACACCTTC. It is translated as CASSGGQGAYGYTF.